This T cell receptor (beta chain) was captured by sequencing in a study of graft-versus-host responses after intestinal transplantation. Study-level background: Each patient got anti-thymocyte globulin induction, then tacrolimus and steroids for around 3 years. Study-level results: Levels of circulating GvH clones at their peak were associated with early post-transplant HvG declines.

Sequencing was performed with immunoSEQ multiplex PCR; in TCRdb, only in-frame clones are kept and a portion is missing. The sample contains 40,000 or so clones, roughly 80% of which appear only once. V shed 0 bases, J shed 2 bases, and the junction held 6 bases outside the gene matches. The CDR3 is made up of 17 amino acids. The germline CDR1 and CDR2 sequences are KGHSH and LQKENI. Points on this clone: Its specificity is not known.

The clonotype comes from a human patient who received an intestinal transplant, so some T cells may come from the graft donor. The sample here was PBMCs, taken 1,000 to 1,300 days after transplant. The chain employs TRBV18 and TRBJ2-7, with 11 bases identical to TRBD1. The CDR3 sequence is CASSPPGTGGETYEQYF. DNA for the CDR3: TGTGCCAGCTCACCACCGGGGACAGGGGGTGAGACCTACGAGCAGTACTTC.